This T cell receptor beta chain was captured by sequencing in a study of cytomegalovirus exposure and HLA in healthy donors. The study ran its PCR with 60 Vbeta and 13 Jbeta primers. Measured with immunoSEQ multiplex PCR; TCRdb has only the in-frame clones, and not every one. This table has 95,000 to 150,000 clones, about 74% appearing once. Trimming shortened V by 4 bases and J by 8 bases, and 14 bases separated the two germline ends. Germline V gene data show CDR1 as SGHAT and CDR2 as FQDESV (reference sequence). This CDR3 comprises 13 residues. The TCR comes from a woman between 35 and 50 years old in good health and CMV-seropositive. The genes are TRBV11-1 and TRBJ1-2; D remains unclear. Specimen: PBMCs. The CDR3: CASSSPHSGGYTF. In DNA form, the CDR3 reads TGTGCCAGCAGCTCCCCCCATAGCGGCGGCTACACCTTC.